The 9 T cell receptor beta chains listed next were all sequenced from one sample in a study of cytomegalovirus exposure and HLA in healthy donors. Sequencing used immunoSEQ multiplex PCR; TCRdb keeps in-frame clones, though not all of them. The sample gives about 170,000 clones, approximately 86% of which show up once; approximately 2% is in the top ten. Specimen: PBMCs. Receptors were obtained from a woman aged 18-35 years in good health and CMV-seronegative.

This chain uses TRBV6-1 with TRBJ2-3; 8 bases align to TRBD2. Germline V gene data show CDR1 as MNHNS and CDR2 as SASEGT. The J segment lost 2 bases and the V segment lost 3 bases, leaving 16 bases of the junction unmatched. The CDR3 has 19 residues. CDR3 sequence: CASSEDFRTAGANTDTQYF. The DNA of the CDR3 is TGTGCCAGCAGTGAGGATTTCCGAACAGCGGGGGCCAACACAGATACGCAGTATTTT.

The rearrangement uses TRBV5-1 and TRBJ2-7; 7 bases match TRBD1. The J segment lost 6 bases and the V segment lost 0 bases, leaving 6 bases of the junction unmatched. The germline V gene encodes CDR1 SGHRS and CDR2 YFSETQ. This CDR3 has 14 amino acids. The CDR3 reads CASSLGEPGGEQYF. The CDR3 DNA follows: TGCGCCAGCAGCTTGGGGGAACCAGGGGGCGAGCAGTACTTC. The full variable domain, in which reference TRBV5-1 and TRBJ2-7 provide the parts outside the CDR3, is KAGVTQTPRYLIKTRGQQVTLSCSPISGHRSVSWYQQTPGQGLQFLFEYFSETQRNKGNFPGRFSGRQFSNSRSEMNVSTLELGDSALYLCASSLGEPGGEQYFGPGTRLTVT.

In DNA form, the CDR3 reads TGTGCCAGCGTCTTTACTAGTAACTACGAGCAGTACTTC. It yields the protein CASVFTSNYEQYF. The chain joins TRBV6-1 to TRBJ2-7; the D gene is possibly TRBD2 (5 bases). Germline CDR1 reads MNHNS; CDR2 reads SASEGT. The CDR3 runs 13 residues. Trimming stripped 8 bases from V and 3 bases from J, with 14 bases between.

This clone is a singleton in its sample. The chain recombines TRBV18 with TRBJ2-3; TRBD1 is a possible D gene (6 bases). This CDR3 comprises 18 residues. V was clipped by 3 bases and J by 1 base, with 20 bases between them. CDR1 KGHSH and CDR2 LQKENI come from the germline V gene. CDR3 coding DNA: TGTGCCAGCTCACCCCCCGCCTACGCCGAGGGGGGCACAGATACGCAGTATTTT. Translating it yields CASSPPAYAEGGTDTQYF.

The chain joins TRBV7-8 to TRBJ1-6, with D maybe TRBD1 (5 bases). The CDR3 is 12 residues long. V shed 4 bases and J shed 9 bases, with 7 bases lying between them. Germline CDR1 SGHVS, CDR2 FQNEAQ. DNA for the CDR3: TGTGCCAGCAGCTCAGGGCTTTCACCCCTCCACTTT. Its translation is CASSSGLSPLHF.

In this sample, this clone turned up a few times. The CDR3 protein is CASSQPQRGNTIYF. The DNA of the CDR3 is TGCGCCAGCAGCCAGCCCCAGCGGGGAAACACCATATATTTT. The V call is TRBV4-1, the J call TRBJ1-3; unclear D gene. Germline-derived CDR1 and CDR2 are MGHRA and YSYEKL. CDR3 length: 14 amino acids. Trimming took 3 bases from V and 4 from J, leaving 10 bases between them.

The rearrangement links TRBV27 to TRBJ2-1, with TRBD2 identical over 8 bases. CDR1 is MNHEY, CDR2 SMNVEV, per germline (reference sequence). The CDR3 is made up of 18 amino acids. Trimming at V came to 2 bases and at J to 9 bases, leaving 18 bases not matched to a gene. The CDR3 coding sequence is TGTGCCAGCAGTTTACCCCCAACAGGGACGGGAGGGCCAGGTGAGCAGTTCTTC. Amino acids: CASSLPPTGTGGPGEQFF.

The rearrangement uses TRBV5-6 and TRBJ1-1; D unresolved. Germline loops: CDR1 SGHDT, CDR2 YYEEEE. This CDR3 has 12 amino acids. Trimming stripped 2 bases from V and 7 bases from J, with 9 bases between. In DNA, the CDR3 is TGTGCCAGCAGCTTACGAGGTAATGAAGCTTTCTTT. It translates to CASSLRGNEAFF.

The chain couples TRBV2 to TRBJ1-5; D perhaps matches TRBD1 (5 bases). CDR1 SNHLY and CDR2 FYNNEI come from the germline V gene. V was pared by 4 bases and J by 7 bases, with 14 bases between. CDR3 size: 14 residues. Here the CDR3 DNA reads TGTGCCAGCAGTGTGGAGGTCCGGGGGCAGCCCCAGCATTTT. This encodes CASSVEVRGQPQHF. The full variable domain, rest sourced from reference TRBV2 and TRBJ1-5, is EPEVTQTPSHQVTQMGQEVILRCVPISNHLYFYWYRQILGQKVEFLVSFYNNEISEKSEIFDDQFSVERPDGSNFTLKIRSTKLEDSAMYFCASSVEVRGQPQHFGDGTRLSIL.